Sequencing of this TCR beta chain was carried out in a study of CD8+CD57+ T cells in acquired aplastic anemia. Profiling of TCR beta VDJ combinations and CDR3 sequences used genomic DNA as template. In TCRdb, the reads were re-called with MiXCR into one record per CDR3 protein. This table holds under 200,000 distinct CDR3 sequences, about half found once. V was cut by 1 base and J by 7 bases, with 10 bases left in between. The CDR3 totals 13 residues. In patients chosen for sequencing, flow cytometry had shown CD8+CD57+ cell expansion. Prior therapy had not been administered to any patient at the time of blood sampling.

The chain employs TRBV12-3 or TRBV12-4 and TRBJ1-2; unclear D gene. The TCR comes from a human donor with aplastic anemia. The sequenced sample was sorted CD4+, CD8+, or CD8+CD57+ T cells (not recorded which) from PBMCs. The DNA of the CDR3 is TGTGCCAGCAGTTTAGTTGGGGTGGGTGGCTACACCTTC. This sequence encodes CASSLVGVGGYTF.